This TCR beta chain was observed in a study of blood T cells in healthy people across ages. Each sample used at least 6 million PBMCs. Next came a second PCR, run for about 6 to 11 cycles, which used a sample-barcoded 5' primer along with a J-beta primer mix. Every molecule of cDNA carried a tag from a template-switch adaptor with 12 random nucleotides. One entry per CDR3 protein, called by TCRdb with MiXCR from the 5' RACE reads. The data hold fewer than 1,000,000 distinct CDR3 sequences, with roughly 44% observed a single time. The V and J ends lost 7 bases and 5 bases respectively, with 17 bases between them. CDR3 length equals 14 residues. Germline V gene sequence: CDR1 SQVTM, CDR2 ANQGSEA.

The rearrangement joins TRBV29-1 to TRBJ2-2, with a tentative D call TRBD1 (6 bases). The sequence was obtained from a man between 60 and 70 years old in good health. The source material was blood. For the CDR3, the DNA is TGCAGCGCCCCCAGGGGTCCGGGGACCGGGGAGCTGTTTTTT. It translates to CSAPRGPGTGELFF.